This T cell receptor beta chain was found in a study of cytomegalovirus exposure and HLA in healthy donors. V lost 3 bases, J lost 3 bases, and 8 bases lay in between. The CDR3 runs 13 residues. Germline V gene lookup returns CDR1 SEHNR and CDR2 FQNEAQ (reference sequence). Points from the study as a whole: Relative to the approximately 630-donor mean, N-insertions were reportedly fewer in an Asian-associated ancestry cluster in a later analysis. Follow-up analysis later connected one missense variant in DCLRE1C with trimming of TCR beta V- and J-genes. Later work associated fewer than 20,000 TCR beta sequences with HLA alleles at 0.05 false discovery rate.

Primers: 60 Vbeta forward and 13 Jbeta reverse. The protocol was immunoSEQ multiplex PCR, while the TCRdb copy is restricted to in-frame clones and leaves out a portion. The table records 40,000 to 55,000 clones, more than 60% of them present only once. About this clone: What it recognizes is unknown.

The origin of this receptor is a woman in her thirties or forties in good health and CMV-seropositive. This chain connects TRBV7-9 to TRBJ1-1; no clear D. Specimen: PBMCs. Here the CDR3 reads CASSFTRDTEAFF. CDR3 in DNA: TGTGCCAGCAGCTTCACCCGGGACACTGAAGCTTTCTTT. Together with reference TRBV7-9 and TRBJ1-1, the CDR3 gives the full variable domain: DTGVSQNPRHKITKRGQNVTFRCDPISEHNRLYWYRQTLGQGPEFLTYFQNEAQLEKSRLLSDRFSAERPKGSFSTLEIQRTEQGDSAMYLCASSFTRDTEAFFGQGTRLTVV.